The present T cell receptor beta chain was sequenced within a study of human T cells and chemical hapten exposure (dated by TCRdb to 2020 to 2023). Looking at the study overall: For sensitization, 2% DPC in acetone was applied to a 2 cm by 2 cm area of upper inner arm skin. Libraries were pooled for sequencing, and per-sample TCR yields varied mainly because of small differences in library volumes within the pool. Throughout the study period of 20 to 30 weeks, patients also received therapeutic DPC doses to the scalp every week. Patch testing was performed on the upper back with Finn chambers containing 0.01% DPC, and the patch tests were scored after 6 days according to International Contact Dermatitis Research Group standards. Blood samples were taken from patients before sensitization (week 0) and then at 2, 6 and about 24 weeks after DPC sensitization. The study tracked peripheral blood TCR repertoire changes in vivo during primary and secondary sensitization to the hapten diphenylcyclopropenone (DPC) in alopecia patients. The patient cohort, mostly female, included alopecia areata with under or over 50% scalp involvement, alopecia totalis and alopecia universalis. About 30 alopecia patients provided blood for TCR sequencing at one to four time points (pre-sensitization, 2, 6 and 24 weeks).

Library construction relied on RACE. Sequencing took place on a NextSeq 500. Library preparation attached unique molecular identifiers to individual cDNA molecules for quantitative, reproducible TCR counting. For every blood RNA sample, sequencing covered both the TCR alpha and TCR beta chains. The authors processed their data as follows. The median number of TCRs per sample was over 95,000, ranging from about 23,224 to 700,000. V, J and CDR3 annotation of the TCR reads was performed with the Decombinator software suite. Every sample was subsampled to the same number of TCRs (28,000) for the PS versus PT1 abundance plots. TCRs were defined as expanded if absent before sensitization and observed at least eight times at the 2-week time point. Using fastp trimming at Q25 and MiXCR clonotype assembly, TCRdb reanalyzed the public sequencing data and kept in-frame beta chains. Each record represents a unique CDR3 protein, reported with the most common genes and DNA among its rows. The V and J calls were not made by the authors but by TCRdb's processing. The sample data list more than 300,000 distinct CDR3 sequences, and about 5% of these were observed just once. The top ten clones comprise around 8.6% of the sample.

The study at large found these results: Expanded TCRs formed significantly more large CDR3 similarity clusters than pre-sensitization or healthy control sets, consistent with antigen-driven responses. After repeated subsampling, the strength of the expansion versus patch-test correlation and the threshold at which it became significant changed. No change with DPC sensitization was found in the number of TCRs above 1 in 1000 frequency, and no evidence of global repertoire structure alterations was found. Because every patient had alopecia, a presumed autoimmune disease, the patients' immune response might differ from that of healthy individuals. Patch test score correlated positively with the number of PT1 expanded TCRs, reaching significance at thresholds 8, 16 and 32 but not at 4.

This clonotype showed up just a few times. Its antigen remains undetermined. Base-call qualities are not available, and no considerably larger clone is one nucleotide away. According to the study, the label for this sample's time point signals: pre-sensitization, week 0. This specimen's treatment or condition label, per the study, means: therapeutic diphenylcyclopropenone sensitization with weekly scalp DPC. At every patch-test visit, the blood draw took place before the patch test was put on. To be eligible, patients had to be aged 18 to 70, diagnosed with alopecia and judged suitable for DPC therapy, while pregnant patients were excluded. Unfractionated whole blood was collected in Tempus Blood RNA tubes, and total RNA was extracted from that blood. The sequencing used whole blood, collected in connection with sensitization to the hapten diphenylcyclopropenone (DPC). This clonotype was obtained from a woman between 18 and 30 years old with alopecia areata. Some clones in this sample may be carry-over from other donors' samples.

CDR3 sequence: CASSSGTTETQYF. Read as DNA, the sequence is TGCGCCAGCAGCTCCGGGACTACAGAGACCCAGTACTTC. The sequence links TRBV5-1 to TRBJ2-5, and 7 junctional nucleotides match TRBD2. Germline trimming amounts to 3 bases on V and 4 bases on J, with 3 as the count of junction bases outside the gene matches. Counted from cysteine to phenylalanine, this CDR3 has 13 amino acids. Left in the record is the CDR3 DNA by itself, 39 bases read in frame from the first base. The germline V gene provides CDR1 SGHRS and CDR2 YFSETQ. Reference TRBV5-1 and TRBJ2-5 proteins supply the regions before and after the CDR3; the full variable domain is: KAGVTQTPRYLIKTRGQQVTLSCSPISGHRSVSWYQQTPGQGLQFLFEYFSETQRNKGNFPGRFSGRQFSNSRSEMNVSTLELGDSALYLCASSSGTTETQYFGPGTRLLVL.